This is a list of T cell receptor beta chains from one sample in a study of glioma-infiltrating T cells after dendritic cell vaccination. The table came from immunoSEQ multiplex PCR; TCRdb's copy has only in-frame clones and leaves some out. The data show around 67,000 clones, approximately 81% seen once. The material was blood, obtained before dendritic cell vaccination. The receptors were gathered from a human donor with glioblastoma. CDR3s include the opening cysteine and the closing phenylalanine or tryptophan. The D gene is left open where the match is weak. Some rows have no size entry. The others give once, few or many, or a class for an expanded clone.

j_gene	v_gene	d_gene	abundance	CDR3nt	CDR3aa
TRBJ1-2	TRBV7-3	.	.	TGTGCCAGCAGCTTATTGGGGGGGCAGGTCGATGGCTACACCTTC	CASSLLGGQVDGYTF
TRBJ1-4	TRBV2	TRBD1	.	TGTGCCAGCATCCTAGACAGGGGAGATGAAAAACTGTTTTTT	CASILDRGDEKLFF
TRBJ1-2	TRBV30	TRBD1	.	TGTGCCTGGAGTGTACGTCTACAGGGGGCGCGAAGTGGCTACACCTTC	CAWSVRLQGARSGYTF
TRBJ1-2	TRBV27	.	.	TGTGCCAGCAGTTCTCAGGGTCAAGGGTGGTATGGCTACACCTTC	CASSSQGQGWYGYTF
TRBJ2-5	TRBV5-1	.	.	TGCGCCAGCAGCTACGTAGGAGGGTCCCGTGAGACCCAGTACTTC	CASSYVGGSRETQYF
TRBJ1-1	TRBV2	.	once	TGTGCCAGCAGTCGGGGGGGGGTGGAAAGAAGGAACACTGAAGCTTTCTTT	CASSRGGVERRNTEAFF
TRBJ2-3	TRBV18	TRBD1	.	TGTGCCAGCTCACCACCGGGCAGGGGGCGGGATACGCAGTATTTT	CASSPPGRGRDTQYF
TRBJ2-7	TRBV20-1	.	.	TGCAGTGCTAGCCAGGGGTTCGAGCAGTACTTC	CSASQGFEQYF
TRBJ1-1	TRBV2	TRBD1	.	TGTGCCGTCCCACAGGGGGCGCAGGACACTGAAGCTTTCTTT	CAVPQGAQDTEAFF
TRBJ2-1	TRBV7-8	.	.	TGTGCCAGCAGCGTAGGAGGTAGCTACAATGAGCAGTTCTTC	CASSVGGSYNEQFF
TRBJ1-2	TRBV30	.	.	TGTGCCTGGAATGTGGGAGGCTATGGCTACACCTTC	CAWNVGGYGYTF
TRBJ2-2	TRBV9	TRBD2	.	TGTGCCAGCAGCGGCCCGGGGGCGGGGGGATTGAACACCGGGGAGCTGTTTTTT	CASSGPGAGGLNTGELFF
TRBJ1-1	TRBV5-1	.	.	TGCGCCAGCAGCTTGACGGGAGGACCAGCTGAAGCTTTCTTT	CASSLTGGPAEAFF
TRBJ1-1	TRBV5-4	.	.	TGTGCCAGCAGCTTTTCGGTTGCTGACACTGAAGCTTTCTTT	CASSFSVADTEAFF
TRBJ1-1	TRBV11-2	.	.	TGTGCCAGCAGCTTATGGGGGCGCGAGAGGGCTGGGGAGTCTGAAGCTTTCTTT	CASSLWGRERAGESEAFF
TRBJ2-1	TRBV19	.	.	TGTGCCAGTAGTATTTCTGGGAGAAGCTCCTACAATGAGCAGTTCTTC	CASSISGRSSYNEQFF
TRBJ1-1	TRBV5-1	.	few	TGCGCCAGCTTTGGGGGGGGCGAGAAGAACACTGAAGCTTTCTTT	CASFGGGEKNTEAFF
TRBJ2-7	TRBV2	TRBD1	.	TGTGCCAGCAGGGGGACAGTTAGCTCCTACGAGCAGTACTTC	CASRGTVSSYEQYF
TRBJ1-1	TRBV19	TRBD1	.	TGTGCCAGTAGTAGAGCCCGGACAGGGGGGGGCACTGAAGCTTTCTTT	CASSRARTGGGTEAFF
TRBJ1-5	TRBV7-8	TRBD1	.	TGTGCCAGCAGCCAACTGACAGGGGGCGCTTGGCAGCCCCAGCATTTT	CASSQLTGGAWQPQHF
TRBJ1-2	TRBV20-1	.	few	TGCAGTGCAGCCTCTGACAGCGGCTACACCTTC	CSAASDSGYTF
TRBJ2-5	TRBV9	.	.	TGTGCCAGCAGCGGAGGGAAGGGCGAGACCCAGTACTTC	CASSGGKGETQYF